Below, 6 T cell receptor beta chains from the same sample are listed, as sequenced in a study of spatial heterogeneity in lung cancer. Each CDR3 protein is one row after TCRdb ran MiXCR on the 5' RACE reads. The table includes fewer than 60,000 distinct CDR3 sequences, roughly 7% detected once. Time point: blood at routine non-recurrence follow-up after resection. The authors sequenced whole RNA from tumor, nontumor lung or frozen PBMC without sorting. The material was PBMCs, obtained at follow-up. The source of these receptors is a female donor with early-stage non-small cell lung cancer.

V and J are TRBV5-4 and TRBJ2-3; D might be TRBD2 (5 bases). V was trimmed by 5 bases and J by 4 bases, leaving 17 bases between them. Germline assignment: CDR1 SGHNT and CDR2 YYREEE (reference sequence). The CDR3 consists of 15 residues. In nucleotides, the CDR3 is TGTGCCAGCAGACCCGATCCGACTACCGCAGATACGCAGTATTTT. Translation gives CASRPDPTTADTQYF.

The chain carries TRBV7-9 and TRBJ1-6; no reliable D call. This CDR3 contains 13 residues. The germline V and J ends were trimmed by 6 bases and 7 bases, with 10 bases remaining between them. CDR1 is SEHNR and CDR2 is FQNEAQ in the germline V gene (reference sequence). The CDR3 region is CASRAEQNSPLHF. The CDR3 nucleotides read TGTGCCAGCAGGGCTGAACAGAATTCACCCCTCCACTTT.

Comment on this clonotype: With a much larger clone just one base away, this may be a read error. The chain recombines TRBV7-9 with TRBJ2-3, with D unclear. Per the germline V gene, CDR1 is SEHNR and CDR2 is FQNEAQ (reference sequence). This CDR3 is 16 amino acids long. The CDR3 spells CASSLDRRLVTHTQYF. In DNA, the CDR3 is TGTGCCAGCAGCTTAGATCGTAGGCTAGTCACACATACGCAGTATTTT. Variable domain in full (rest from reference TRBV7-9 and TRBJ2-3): DTGVSQNPRHKITKRGQNVTFRCDPISEHNRLYWYRQTLGQGPEFLTYFQNEAQLEKSRLLSDRFSAERPKGSFSTLEIQRTEQGDSAMYLCASSLDRRLVTHTQYFGPGTRLTVL.

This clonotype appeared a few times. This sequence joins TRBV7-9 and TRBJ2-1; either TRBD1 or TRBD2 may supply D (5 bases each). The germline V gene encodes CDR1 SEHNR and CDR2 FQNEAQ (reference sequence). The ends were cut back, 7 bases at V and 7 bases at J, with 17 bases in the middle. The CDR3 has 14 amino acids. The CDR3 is CASTQTGPRNEQFF. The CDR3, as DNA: TGTGCCAGCACCCAAACGGGGCCGAGGAATGAGCAGTTCTTC.

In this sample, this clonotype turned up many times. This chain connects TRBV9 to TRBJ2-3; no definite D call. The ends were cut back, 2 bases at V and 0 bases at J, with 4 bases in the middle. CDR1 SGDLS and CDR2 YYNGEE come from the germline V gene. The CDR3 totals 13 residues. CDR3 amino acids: CASSVGSTDTQYF. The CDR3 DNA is TGTGCCAGCAGCGTCGGTAGCACAGATACGCAGTATTTT.

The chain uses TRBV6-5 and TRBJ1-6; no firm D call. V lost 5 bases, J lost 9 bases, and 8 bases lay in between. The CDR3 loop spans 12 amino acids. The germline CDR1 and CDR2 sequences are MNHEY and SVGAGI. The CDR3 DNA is TGTGCCAGCAGTCTGGGTCGTTCACCCCTCCACTTT. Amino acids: CASSLGRSPLHF.